Presented here are 4 T cell receptor beta chains from one specimen sequenced in a study of shared clonotypes between healthy human individuals. The table came from immunoSEQ multiplex PCR; TCRdb's copy has only in-frame clones and leaves some out. The data show about 680,000 clones, roughly 70% seen once. The material sequenced was memory CD4+ T cells sorted from blood. Subset noted: CD45RA-negative fraction. The receptors come from a woman in her 30s in good health.

The chain combines TRBV7-9 with TRBJ2-1; possible D gene TRBD1, 6 bases. The CDR3 has 16 amino acids. V lost 2 bases, J lost 6 bases, and 17 bases lay in between. The V gene's germline CDR1 is SEHNR and CDR2 FQNEAQ (reference sequence). CDR3 protein: CASSLLGTNKINEQFF. The CDR3, as DNA: TGTGCCAGCAGCTTACTGGGGACAAATAAGATCAATGAGCAGTTCTTC. Together with reference TRBV7-9 and TRBJ2-1, the CDR3 gives the full variable domain: DTGVSQNPRHKITKRGQNVTFRCDPISEHNRLYWYRQTLGQGPEFLTYFQNEAQLEKSRLLSDRFSAERPKGSFSTLEIQRTEQGDSAMYLCASSLLGTNKINEQFFGPGTRLTVL.

V and J are TRBV28 and TRBJ1-5; tentative D call: TRBD1 (5 bases). The CDR3 is made up of 14 amino acids. Germline V gene lookup returns CDR1 MDHEN and CDR2 SYDVKM. V dropped 7 bases and J dropped 4 bases, with 14 bases sitting between them. CDR3 coding DNA: TGTGCCAGCACTTTTGCAGGGAGTAATCAGCCCCAGCATTTT. Its translation is CASTFAGSNQPQHF.

The CDR3 loop is CASKPFAGANVLTF. The CDR3 DNA reads TGTGCCAGTAAACCTTTCGCTGGGGCCAACGTCCTGACTTTC. V and J are TRBV19 and TRBJ2-6; no reliable D call. V dropped 7 bases and J dropped 2 bases, with 9 bases sitting between them. From germline, CDR1 is LNHDA and CDR2 SQIVND (reference sequence). The CDR3 is made up of 14 amino acids.

Many counts were recorded for this clone. The CDR3: CSAENLGAQYF. CDR3 DNA sequence: TGCAGTGCTGAAAATCTAGGGGCCCAGTACTTC. The genes are TRBV20-1 and TRBJ2-5; weak D call: TRBD1 (5 bases). The CDR3 is 11 residues long. Between the trimmed V and J ends, which lost 5 bases and 9 bases, there was a span of 13 bases. Germline values: CDR1 DFQATT, CDR2 SNEGSKA (reference sequence).